The clone carrying this T cell receptor (beta chain) was observed a handful of times. The antigen is not known. The data originate from a study of cytomegalovirus exposure and HLA in healthy donors. Findings and limits, study-wide: When analyzed later, a missense DCLRE1C variant was found to be linked to TCR beta V- and J-gene trimming. Being indistinguishable, some V segments were excluded, TRBV6-2 and TRBV6-3 among them.

This PCR relied on a set of 60 Vbeta primers and 13 Jbeta primers. Sequencing was performed with immunoSEQ multiplex PCR; in TCRdb, only in-frame clones are kept and a portion is missing. The repertoire holds approximately 160,000 clones, 80% to 90% seen once, with about 0.8% in the top ten. Donors had nominal health at sampling but likely had unrecorded immune exposures. The CDR3 length is 15 residues. The germline V gene has CDR1 LNHDA and CDR2 SQIVND (reference sequence). V shed 3 bases, J shed 3 bases, and the junction held 6 bases outside the gene matches. The TCR sequence derives from a woman aged 18-29 years in good health and CMV-seronegative. The J gene is TRBJ2-7, the V gene TRBV19; TRBD2 aligns across 9 bases. Sequences were obtained from PBMCs. The CDR3 DNA is TGTGCCAGTAGTATCTCGGGCGGGAGGGTCTACGAGCAGTACTTC. It yields the protein CASSISGGRVYEQYF.